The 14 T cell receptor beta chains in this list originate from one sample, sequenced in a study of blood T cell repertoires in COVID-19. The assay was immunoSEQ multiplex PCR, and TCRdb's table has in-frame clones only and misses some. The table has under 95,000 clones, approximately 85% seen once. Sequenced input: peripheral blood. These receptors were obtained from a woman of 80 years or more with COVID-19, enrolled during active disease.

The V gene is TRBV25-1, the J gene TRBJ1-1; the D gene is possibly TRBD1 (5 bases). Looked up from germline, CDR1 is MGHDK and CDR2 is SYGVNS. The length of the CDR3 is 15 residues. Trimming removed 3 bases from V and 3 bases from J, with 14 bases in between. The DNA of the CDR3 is TGTGCCAGCAGTGATCCGCAGGGTGGGGACACTGAAGCTTTCTTT. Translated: CASSDPQGGDTEAFF. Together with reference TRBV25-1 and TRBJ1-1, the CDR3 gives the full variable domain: EADIYQTPRYLVIGTGKKITLECSQTMGHDKMYWYQQDPGMELHLIHYSYGVNSTEKGDLSSESTVSRIRTEHFPLTLESARPSHTSQYLCASSDPQGGDTEAFFGQGTRLTVV.

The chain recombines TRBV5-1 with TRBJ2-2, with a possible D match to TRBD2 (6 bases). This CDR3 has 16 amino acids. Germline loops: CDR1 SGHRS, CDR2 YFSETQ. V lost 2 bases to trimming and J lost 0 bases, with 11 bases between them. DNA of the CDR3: TGCGCCAGCAGCTTTGGGGCGGGAACGAACACCGGGGAGCTGTTTTTT. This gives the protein CASSFGAGTNTGELFF.

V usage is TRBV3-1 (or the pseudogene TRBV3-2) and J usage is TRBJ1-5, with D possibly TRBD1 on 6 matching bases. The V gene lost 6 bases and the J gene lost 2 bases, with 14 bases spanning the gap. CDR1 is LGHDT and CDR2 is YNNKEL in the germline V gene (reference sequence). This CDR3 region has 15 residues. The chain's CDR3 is CASSWGPNGNQPQHF. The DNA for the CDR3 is TGTGCCAGCAGTTGGGGGCCAAACGGCAATCAGCCCCAGCATTTT.

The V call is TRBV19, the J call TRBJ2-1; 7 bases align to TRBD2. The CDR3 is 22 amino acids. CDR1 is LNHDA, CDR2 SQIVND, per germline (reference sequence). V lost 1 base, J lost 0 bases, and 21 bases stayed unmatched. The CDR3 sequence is CASSIVWGTAGPGLSSYNEQFF. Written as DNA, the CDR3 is TGTGCCAGTAGTATAGTTTGGGGAACAGCGGGACCAGGTCTCAGCTCCTACAATGAGCAGTTCTTC. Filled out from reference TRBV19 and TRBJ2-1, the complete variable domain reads DGGITQSPKYLFRKEGQNVTLSCEQNLNHDAMYWYRQDPGQGLRLIYYSQIVNDFQKGDIAEGYSVSREKKESFPLTVTSAQKNPTAFYLCASSIVWGTAGPGLSSYNEQFFGPGTRLTVL.

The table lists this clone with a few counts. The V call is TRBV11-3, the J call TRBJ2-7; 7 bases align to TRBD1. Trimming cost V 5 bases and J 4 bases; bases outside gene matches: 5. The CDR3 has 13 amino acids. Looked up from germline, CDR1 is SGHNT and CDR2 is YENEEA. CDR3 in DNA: TGTGCCAGCAGCCGAACACAGGGGTACGAGCAGTACTTC. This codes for CASSRTQGYEQYF.

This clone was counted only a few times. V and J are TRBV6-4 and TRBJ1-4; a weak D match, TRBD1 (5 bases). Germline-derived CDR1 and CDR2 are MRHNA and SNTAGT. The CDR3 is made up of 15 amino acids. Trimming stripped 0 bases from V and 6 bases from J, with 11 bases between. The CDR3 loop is CASSDSQGRDEKLFF. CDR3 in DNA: TGTGCCAGCAGTGACTCGCAGGGTCGGGATGAAAAACTGTTTTTT.

CDR3 DNA sequence: TGTGCCAGCAGCCCCGATGGAGCACGATACTACGAGCAGTACTTC. Translating gives CASSPDGARYYEQYF. This sequence joins TRBV27 and TRBJ2-7; D unclear. CDR1 is MNHEY and CDR2 is SMNVEV in the germline V gene (reference sequence). Trimming took off 6 bases at V and 3 bases at J, with 18 bases between the two ends. The CDR3 has 15 residues.

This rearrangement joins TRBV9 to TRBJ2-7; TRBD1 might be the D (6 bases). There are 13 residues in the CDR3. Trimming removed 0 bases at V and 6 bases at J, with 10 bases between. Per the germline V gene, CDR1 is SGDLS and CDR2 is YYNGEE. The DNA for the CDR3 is TGTGCCAGCAGCGTAGCTCCCAGGGGCGAGCAGTACTTC. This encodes CASSVAPRGEQYF.

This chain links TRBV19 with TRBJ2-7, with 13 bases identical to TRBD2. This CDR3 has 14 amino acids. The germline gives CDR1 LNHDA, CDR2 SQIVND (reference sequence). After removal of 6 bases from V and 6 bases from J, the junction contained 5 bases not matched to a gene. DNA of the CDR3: TGTGCCAGTAGCGGACTAGCGGGAGCCCGCGAGCAGTACTTC. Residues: CASSGLAGAREQYF.

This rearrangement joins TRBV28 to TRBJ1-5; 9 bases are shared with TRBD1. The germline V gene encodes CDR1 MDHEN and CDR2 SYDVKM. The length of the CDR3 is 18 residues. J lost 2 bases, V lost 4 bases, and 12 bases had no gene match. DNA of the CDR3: TGTGCCAGCAGTTGGGGACAGGGTTTGGGCTTGGGCAATCAGCCCCAGCATTTT. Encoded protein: CASSWGQGLGLGNQPQHF.

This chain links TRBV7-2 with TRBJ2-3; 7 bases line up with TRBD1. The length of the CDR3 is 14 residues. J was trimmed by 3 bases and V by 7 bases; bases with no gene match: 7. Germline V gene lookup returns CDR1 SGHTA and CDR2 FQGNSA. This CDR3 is CASTPDRRTDTQYF. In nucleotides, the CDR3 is TGTGCCAGCACCCCGGACAGGCGTACAGATACGCAGTATTTT.

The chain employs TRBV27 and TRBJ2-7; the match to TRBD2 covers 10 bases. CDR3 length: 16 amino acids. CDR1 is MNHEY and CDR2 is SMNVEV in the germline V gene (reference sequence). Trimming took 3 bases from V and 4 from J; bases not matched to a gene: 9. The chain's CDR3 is CASSFSPSGGGYEQYF. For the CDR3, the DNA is TGTGCCAGCAGTTTTTCTCCTAGCGGGGGTGGGTACGAGCAGTACTTC.

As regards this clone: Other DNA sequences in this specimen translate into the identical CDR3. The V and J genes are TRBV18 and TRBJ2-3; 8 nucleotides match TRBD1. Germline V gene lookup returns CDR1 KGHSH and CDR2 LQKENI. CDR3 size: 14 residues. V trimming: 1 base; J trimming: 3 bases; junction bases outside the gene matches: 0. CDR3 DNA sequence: TGTGCCAGCTCACCACGGACAGGGACAGATACGCAGTATTTT. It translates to CASSPRTGTDTQYF.

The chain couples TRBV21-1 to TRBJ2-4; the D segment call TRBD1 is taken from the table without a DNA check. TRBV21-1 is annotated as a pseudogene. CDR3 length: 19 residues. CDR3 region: CASSRRQCLPYIAKNIQYF. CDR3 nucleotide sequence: TGTGCCAGCAGCAGACGACAGTGTCTCCCCTATATAGCCAAAAACATTCAGTACTTC.